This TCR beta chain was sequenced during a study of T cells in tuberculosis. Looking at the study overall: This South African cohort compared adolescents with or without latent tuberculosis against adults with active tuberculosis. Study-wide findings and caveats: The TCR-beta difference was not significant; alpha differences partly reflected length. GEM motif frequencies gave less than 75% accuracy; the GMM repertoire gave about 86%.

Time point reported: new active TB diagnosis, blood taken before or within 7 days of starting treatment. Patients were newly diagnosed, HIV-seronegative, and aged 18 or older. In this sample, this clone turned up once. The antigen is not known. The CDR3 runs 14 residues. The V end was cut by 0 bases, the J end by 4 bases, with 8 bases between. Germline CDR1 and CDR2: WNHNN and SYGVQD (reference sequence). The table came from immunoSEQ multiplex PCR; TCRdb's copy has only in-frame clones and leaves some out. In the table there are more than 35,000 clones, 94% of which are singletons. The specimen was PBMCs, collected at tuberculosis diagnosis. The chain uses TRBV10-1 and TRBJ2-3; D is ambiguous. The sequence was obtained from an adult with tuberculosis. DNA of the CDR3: TGCGCCAGCAGTGAGTCTGCGAGGCCAGATACGCAGTATTTT. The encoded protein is CASSESARPDTQYF.